The next 7 T cell receptor beta chains were all read from a single sample in a study of CXCR3-negative and CXCR3-positive naive CD8 T cells. Study findings and constraints: Naive cells positive for CXCR3 carried more hydrophobic TRB CDR3s than CXCR3-negative ones.

Researchers prepared the TRB cDNA libraries using 5' RACE with UMI labels. TCRdb reprocessed the 5' RACE reads, with one entry per CDR3 protein and no DNA. The data include tens of thousands of distinct CDR3 sequences; the top ten clones carry over 0.4%. The antigens these receptors bind are not known. The sequencing input was naive CXCR3+ CD8+ T cells from blood. Sample subset: CD45RO-CCR7+CD27+CD95- naive CD8+ T cells expressing CXCR3 (TNR3+). Receptor source: a human donor in good health. Some clones in this sample may be carry-over from other donors' samples.

The CDR3 loop is CASSSWTASNQPQHF. The chain uses TRBV12-3 or TRBV12-4 and TRBJ1-5; lacking DNA, the TRBD1 call made by TCRdb goes unchecked. This CDR3 contains 15 residues.

The chain uses TRBV5-1 and TRBJ2-3; TCRdb indicates TRBD1, and absent DNA this call remains unverified. From germline, CDR1 is SGHRS and CDR2 YFSETQ. The CDR3 totals 19 residues. CDR3 region: CASSFGTGPSLWGTDTQYF.

CDR3 residues: CASQGEENEQFF. The chain employs TRBV11-2 and TRBJ2-1. CDR3 length: 12 residues. CDR1 is SGHAT, CDR2 FQNNGV, per germline.

V and J are TRBV6-4 and TRBJ1-1; as DNA is missing, the TRBD1 call by TCRdb cannot be tested. This CDR3 contains 13 residues. Germline V gene data show CDR1 as MRHNA and CDR2 as SNTAGT. The CDR3 protein is CASSDRDSTEAFF.

This chain joins TRBV4-2 and TRBJ2-7; TCRdb's D gene call, TRBD1, goes unchecked for lack of DNA. This CDR3 contains 18 residues. Germline CDR1 LGHNA, CDR2 YNFKEQ. This CDR3 reads CASSQDRGEGSWGGEQYF.

The chain carries TRBV7-3 and TRBJ2-1; TCRdb's D call, TRBD1, is unchecked because there is no DNA. This CDR3 is built from 13 residues. Germline V CDR1 and CDR2: SGHTA, FQGTGA. The CDR3 here is CASSLLGGGEQFF. Drawing the rest from reference TRBV7-3 and TRBJ2-1, the complete variable domain is GAGVSQTPSNKVTEKGKYVELRCDPISGHTALYWYRQSLGQGPEFLIYFQGTGAADDSGLPNDRFFAVRPEGSVSTLKIQRTERGDSAVYLCASSLLGGGEQFFGPGTRLTVL.

This sequence joins TRBV9 and TRBJ2-7; TCRdb's assignment of TRBD2 cannot be checked, as there is no DNA. Germline-derived CDR1 and CDR2 are SGDLS and YYNGEE. CDR3 length: 16 residues. The CDR3 loop is CASSVGPLAGAYEQYF.